What follows describes a single T cell receptor beta chain. This clone's antigen is unknown. No much larger clone exists at a distance of one base, and base qualities are not known. Libraries were built with 5' RACE. A second PCR of roughly 6 to 12 cycles was performed with a sample-barcoded 5' primer and a J-beta primer mix. Each TCR beta cDNA molecule received a unique molecular identifier from a template-switch 5' adaptor carrying 12 random nucleotides. Each sample yielded at least 2.5 million CDR3-containing paired-end reads. The Mint cDNA synthesis kit, primed by a TRBC-specific oligonucleotide, was used to synthesize first-strand cDNA from all RNA. Following uracil-DNA glycosylase treatment, all cDNA underwent a first 18-cycle PCR with the universal primers M1SS and BC2_uni_R. The authors' pipeline ran thus. For normalization, 1 million high-quality reads, each with a distinct molecular identifier, were randomly selected from each sample. Reads sharing molecular identifiers were discarded rather than binned into consensus sequences. MiTCR, run with a Q25 quality threshold and the strictest error-elimination algorithm, handled CDR3 identification, clonotype clustering and error correction. A nonparametric unseen species model with Euler transformation was used to estimate lower-bound total TCR beta diversity. TCRdb passed the public sequencing reads through fastp at Q25 and MiXCR, retaining productive beta sequences. Each CDR3 protein appears once, grouped with its most common genes and DNA. The V and J calls reflect TCRdb's pipeline rather than the authors' work. Within this sample are fewer than 2 million distinct CDR3 sequences, with roughly 43% of them counted one time only. Of the sample, more than 20% falls within the top ten clones.

This entry is derived from a study of blood T cells in healthy people across ages (dated by TCRdb to between 2014 and 2016). In the study overall: In model experiments, template switching captured about one uniquely barcoded TCR beta cDNA molecule for every two T cells. The donors were split into four age groups: young (average around 15 years), middle-aged (more than 35), aged (over 55) and long-lived (approximately 80). Age-related changes in TCR beta repertoire diversity were measured in the study by deep sequencing normalized with unique cDNA molecular identifiers. Donors of different ages were randomly distributed across sequencing lanes to avoid experimental bias. Two additional independent replicas of 1 million unique cDNA reads from the same blood draw were analyzed for two donors (one aged 18 to 30 and one aged 80 or older).

CDR1 and CDR2 are drawn from the germline V gene (reference sequence): DFQATT, SNEGSKA. Taken from cysteine to phenylalanine, the CDR3 has 14 residues. Solely the CDR3 DNA is kept, with 42 bases framed from the first base. For this chain, trimming is 6 bases at the V end and 2 bases at the J end, and the number of junction bases without a gene match is 5. Study-level results and caveats: Because donor CMV infection status was unknown, age-related changes in expanded clonotypes were potentially confounded. Conclusive comparison of naive and antigen-experienced compartments was prevented by the profiling of bulk unsorted PBMCs. Compared with the aged group, the long-lived group had more naive CD4+ T cells, fewer expanded clones and increased TCR diversity, a pattern suggesting age selection. There was a strong correlation between observed TCR beta diversity and the percentage of naive T cells measured by flow cytometry. As age increased, observed TCR beta diversity per million T cells dropped in a roughly linear way, and a significant reduction was already evident by age about 40. Total diversity estimates from one million sequenced T cells were considered lower bounds and underestimates.

Systemically healthy Caucasian individuals from Russia, roughly 40 in total and aged about 6 to 100 years, were included as donors. Each donor gave around 9 milliliters of peripheral blood, collected into EDTA-treated Vacutainer tubes. PBMCs were isolated by Ficoll-Paque density-gradient centrifugation, with at least 6.5 million obtained per sample. Trizol reagent was used to extract total RNA from PBMCs, with at least 5.5 micrograms per sample. For every donor, flow cytometry on a PBMC aliquot measured the percentage of naive CD45RAhigh/CD27high T cells. The sample comprised blood. The receptor's source is a human donor in good health. Here the chain combines TRBV20-1 and TRBJ2-1, with TRBD2 identical over 9 junction bases. The DNA is as follows: TGCAGTGCCAGACGACTAGCGGCCTACAATGAGCAGTTCTTC. This yields the protein CSARRLAAYNEQFF.